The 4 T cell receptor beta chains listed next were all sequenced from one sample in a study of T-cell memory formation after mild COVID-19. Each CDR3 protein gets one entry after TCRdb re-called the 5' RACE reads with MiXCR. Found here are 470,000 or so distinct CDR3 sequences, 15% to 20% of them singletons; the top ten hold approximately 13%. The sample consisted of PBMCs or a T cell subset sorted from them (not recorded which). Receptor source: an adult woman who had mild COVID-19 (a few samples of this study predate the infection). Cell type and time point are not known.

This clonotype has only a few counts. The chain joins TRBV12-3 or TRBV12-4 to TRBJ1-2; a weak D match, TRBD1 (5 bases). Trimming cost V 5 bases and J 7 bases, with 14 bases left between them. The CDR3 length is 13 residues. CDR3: CASSPTVSFGYTF. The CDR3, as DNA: TGTGCCAGCAGTCCGACAGTTTCGTTTGGCTACACCTTC.

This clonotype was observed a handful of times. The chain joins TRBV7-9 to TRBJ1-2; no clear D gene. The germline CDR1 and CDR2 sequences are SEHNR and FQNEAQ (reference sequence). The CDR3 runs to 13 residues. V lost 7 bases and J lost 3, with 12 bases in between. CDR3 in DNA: TGTGCCAGCACCACTTCGACGGACTATGGCTACACCTTC. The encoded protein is CASTTSTDYGYTF.

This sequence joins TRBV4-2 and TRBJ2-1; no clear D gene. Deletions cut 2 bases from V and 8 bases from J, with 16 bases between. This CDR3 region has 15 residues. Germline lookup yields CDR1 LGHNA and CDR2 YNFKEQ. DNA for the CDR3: TGTGCCAGCAGCCAATTAGTCCTAGATCGGGATGAGCAGTTCTTC. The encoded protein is CASSQLVLDRDEQFF.

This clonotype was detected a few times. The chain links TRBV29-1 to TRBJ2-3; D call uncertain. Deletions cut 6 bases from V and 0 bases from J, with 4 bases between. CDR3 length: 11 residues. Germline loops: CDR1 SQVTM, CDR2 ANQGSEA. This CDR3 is CSVGSTDTQYF. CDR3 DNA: TGCAGCGTCGGGAGCACAGATACGCAGTATTTT.